A selection of T cell receptor beta chains follows, all from one sample in a study of control samples from healthy donors and cancer patients. Clones were read by immunoSEQ multiplex PCR, and TCRdb kept only the in-frame ones, dropping some. This table holds some 79,000 clones, approximately 93% found once. The material sequenced was PBMCs. The receptors were sampled from a middle-aged woman with lung cancer. CDR3s include the opening cysteine and the closing phenylalanine or tryptophan. D genes are given only for firm matches. Clone size, where shown, is once, few, many, or a class for clones that have expanded.

J gene | V gene | D gene | clone size | CDR3 protein | CDR3 DNA
TRBJ2-3 | TRBV7-9 | NA | once | CASSSTNTDTQYF | TGTGCCAGCAGCTCGACTAACACAGATACGCAGTATTTT
TRBJ1-4 | TRBV2 | NA | NA | CASSGSKLFF | TGTGCCAGCAGTGGGAGTAAACTGTTTTTT
TRBJ2-1 | TRBV12-3/TRBV12-4 | NA | NA | CASSSPGREQFF | TGTGCCAGCAGTTCACCGGGGCGGGAGCAGTTCTTC
TRBJ2-7 | TRBV10-3 | NA | once | CAISAGQGSYEQYF | TGTGCCATCAGTGCGGGGCAGGGATCCTACGAGCAGTACTTC
TRBJ1-4 | TRBV7-6 | NA | once | CASSLAQGLGGEKLFF | TGTGCCAGCAGCCTAGCGCAGGGACTTGGAGGTGAAAAACTGTTTTTT
TRBJ1-2 | TRBV2 | NA | NA | CATSPRDGNYGYTF | TGTGCCACTTCTCCCAGGGATGGAAACTATGGCTACACCTTC
TRBJ2-7 | TRBV5-5 | NA | NA | CASSSGTGYEQYF | TGTGCCAGCAGCTCCGGGACGGGCTACGAGCAGTACTTC
TRBJ2-7 | TRBV5-1 | TRBD2 | few | CASSLERGGTYEQYF | TGCGCCAGCAGCTTGGAGCGGGGGGGAACCTACGAGCAGTACTTC
TRBJ1-1 | TRBV5-5 | NA | NA | CASSPKLFLEGSSTEAFF | TGTGCCAGCAGCCCCAAATTATTTTTGGAAGGGTCGAGCACTGAAGCTTTCTTT
TRBJ2-7 | TRBV14 | TRBD1 | NA | CASSQTQTGYHEQYF | TGTGCCAGCAGCCAGACGCAGACAGGGTACCACGAGCAGTACTTC
TRBJ1-6 | TRBV10-3 | NA | NA | CAISESTAVTLHF | TGTGCCATCAGTGAGTCGACAGCCGTCACCCTCCACTTT
TRBJ1-5 | TRBV3-1/TRBV3-2 | NA | NA | CASSQGQRNQPQHF | TGTGCCAGCAGCCAAGGTCAGCGCAATCAGCCCCAGCATTTT
TRBJ1-2 | TRBV6-5 | TRBD1 | once | CASRALDRGNDYTF | TGTGCCAGCAGGGCCTTGGACAGGGGGAACGACTACACCTTC
TRBJ2-7 | TRBV6-5 | NA | NA | CASSYDGMGGHYEQYF | TGTGCCAGCAGTTACGACGGAATGGGGGGTCACTACGAGCAGTACTTC
TRBJ2-7 | TRBV6-5 | NA | NA | CASSYSALTNSYEQYF | TGTGCCAGCAGTTACTCGGCCCTCACTAACTCCTACGAGCAGTACTTC
TRBJ1-3 | TRBV6-5 | TRBD1 | NA | CASSSDRGSGNTIYF | TGTGCCAGCAGTTCAGACAGGGGCTCTGGAAACACCATATATTTT
TRBJ2-7 | TRBV13 | NA | NA | CASSFPSGGSYEQYF | TGTGCCAGCAGCTTTCCGTCAGGTGGTTCCTACGAGCAGTACTTC
TRBJ2-7 | TRBV9 | TRBD2 | NA | CASSASLAGDYEQYF | TGTGCCAGCAGCGCCTCCCTAGCGGGGGACTACGAGCAGTACTTC
TRBJ1-3 | TRBV5-1 | NA | NA | CASSLARGSTGNTIYF | TGCGCCAGCAGCTTGGCCCGGGGGAGTACTGGAAACACCATATATTTT
TRBJ1-1 | TRBV19 | NA | NA | CASSIVTISILNTEAFF | TGTGCCAGTAGTATAGTGACAATATCGATCTTGAACACTGAAGCTTTCTTT
TRBJ1-1 | TRBV4-2 | NA | NA | CASSQRVGLGHTEAFF | TGTGCCAGCAGCCAACGGGTTGGCCTTGGTCACACTGAAGCTTTCTTT
TRBJ1-4 | TRBV3-1/TRBV3-2 | NA | NA | CASSQVAEFEKLFF | TGTGCCAGCAGCCAAGTGGCTGAATTTGAAAAACTGTTTTTT
TRBJ2-7 | TRBV10-3 | TRBD2 | NA | CATQPSSGGAYEQYF | TGTGCCACCCAACCATCTAGCGGGGGGGCCTACGAGCAGTACTTC
TRBJ2-7 | TRBV15 | TRBD2 | NA | CATSRVGTSSYEQYF | TGTGCCACCAGCAGAGTTGGGACTAGTTCCTACGAGCAGTACTTC
TRBJ2-2 | TRBV6-6 | TRBD2 | NA | CASRLSGGNTGELFF | TGTGCCAGCAGGCTAAGCGGGGGAAACACCGGGGAGCTGTTTTTT
TRBJ1-5 | TRBV30 | NA | NA | CAWSPGGNQPQHF | TGTGCCTGGAGTCCAGGAGGGAATCAGCCCCAGCATTTT
TRBJ1-2 | TRBV18 | NA | NA | CASSPGHNYGYTF | TGTGCCAGCTCACCAGGACACAACTATGGCTACACCTTC
TRBJ1-2 | TRBV12-3/TRBV12-4 | NA | NA | CASSLRGYYGYTF | TGTGCCAGCAGTTTAAGGGGTTACTATGGCTACACCTTC
TRBJ2-5 | TRBV20-1 | NA | NA | CSASDGGQGETQYF | TGCAGTGCTAGTGACGGGGGGCAGGGAGAGACCCAGTACTTC
TRBJ2-7 | TRBV21-1 | NA | once | CASSPPRWPKVPSYEQYF | TGTGCCAGCAGCCCCCCCCGATGGCCCAAAGTCCCTTCCTACGAGCAGTACTTC
TRBJ2-1 | TRBV30 | NA | NA | CAWSVGGAGNEQFF | TGTGCCTGGAGTGTAGGGGGGGCCGGGAATGAGCAGTTCTTC
TRBJ2-3 | TRBV3-1/TRBV3-2 | TRBD1 | NA | CASSPDGQGPITQYF | TGTGCCAGCAGCCCAGACGGACAGGGTCCGATTACGCAGTATTTT
TRBJ1-1 | TRBV11-3 | TRBD1 | NA | CASSLGGQAAGGEAFF | TGTGCCAGCAGCTTAGGGGGACAGGCCGCAGGAGGTGAAGCTTTCTTT
TRBJ2-1 | TRBV5-8 | NA | NA | CASSPILRYNEQFF | TGTGCCAGCAGTCCCATACTTCGATACAATGAGCAGTTCTTC
TRBJ1-4 | TRBV7-8 | TRBD1 | NA | CASSPFLVTGDINEKLFF | TGTGCCAGCAGCCCTTTTCTAGTGACAGGGGACATCAATGAAAAACTGTTTTTT
TRBJ1-1 | TRBV13 | NA | NA | CASSYVGGAPGWTEAFF | TGTGCCAGCAGCTACGTTGGGGGCGCCCCGGGCTGGACTGAAGCTTTCTTT
TRBJ1-2 | TRBV7-8 | TRBD1 | NA | CASSSPRQGRNYGYTF | TGTGCCAGCAGCTCGCCCCGACAGGGCAGGAACTATGGCTACACCTTC
TRBJ1-1 | TRBV13 | TRBD1 | NA | CASSTRDRGMNTEAFF | TGTGCCAGCAGCACAAGGGACAGGGGGATGAACACTGAAGCTTTCTTT
TRBJ1-2 | TRBV5-1 | NA | NA | CASSSGNYGYTF | TGCGCCAGCAGTTCAGGGAACTATGGCTACACCTTC
TRBJ1-2 | TRBV6-5 | NA | few | CATRKSGAQGYTF | TGTGCCACTAGAAAATCAGGGGCTCAGGGCTACACCTTC
TRBJ2-7 | TRBV5-1 | NA | NA | CASSKNTGMSSYEQYF | TGCGCCAGCAGCAAGAATACAGGCATGAGCTCCTACGAGCAGTACTTC
TRBJ1-5 | TRBV5-6 | NA | NA | CASSSLSPGTGNQPQHF | TGTGCCAGCAGCTCTCTCTCGCCCGGGACGGGCAATCAGCCCCAGCATTTT
TRBJ2-7 | TRBV10-3 | NA | NA | CAISEQGQSYEQYF | TGTGCCATCAGTGAACAAGGACAGTCCTACGAGCAGTACTTC
TRBJ1-5 | TRBV5-4 | TRBD1 | NA | CASSLQGANQPQHF | TGTGCCAGCAGCTTACAGGGGGCCAATCAGCCCCAGCATTTT
TRBJ2-7 | TRBV9 | NA | once | CASSFSTGRRYEQYF | TGTGCCAGCAGCTTCTCAACGGGACGGCGGTACGAGCAGTACTTC
TRBJ2-1 | TRBV19 | NA | NA | CASMSYNEQFF | TGTGCCAGTATGTCGTACAATGAGCAGTTCTTC
TRBJ2-3 | TRBV3-1/TRBV3-2 | TRBD2 | NA | CASRHLGGRVDTQYF | TGTGCCAGCAGACATCTGGGGGGGAGAGTAGATACGCAGTATTTT
TRBJ1-3 | TRBV10-3 | NA | NA | CAIAGTAGNTIYF | TGTGCCATAGCCGGGACTGCTGGAAACACCATATATTTT
TRBJ1-2 | TRBV27 | NA | NA | CASSSTENYGYTF | TGTGCCAGCAGTTCGACAGAAAACTATGGCTACACCTTC
TRBJ1-2 | TRBV12-3/TRBV12-4 | NA | NA | CASSSGGSQGYTF | TGTGCCAGCAGTTCCGGGGGGAGTCAGGGCTACACCTTC
TRBJ2-1 | TRBV28 | TRBD1 | NA | CASSYRDRAYNEQFF | TGTGCCAGCAGTTACCGGGACAGGGCTTACAATGAGCAGTTCTTC
TRBJ2-5 | TRBV4-1 | TRBD1 | NA | CASTPTGGTQETQYF | TGCGCCAGCACCCCTACAGGGGGGACCCAAGAGACCCAGTACTTC
TRBJ1-1 | TRBV5-8 | NA | NA | CASSLAQGRLNTEAFF | TGTGCCAGCAGCTTGGCTCAGGGCAGGTTGAACACTGAAGCTTTCTTT
TRBJ1-6 | TRBV11-2 | NA | NA | CASSLNPPNSDNSPLHF | TGTGCCAGCAGCTTGAACCCTCCCAACAGTGATAATTCACCCCTCCACTTT
TRBJ1-5 | TRBV2 | NA | once | CASSEAWGNQPQHF | TGTGCCAGCAGTGAAGCCTGGGGGAATCAGCCCCAGCATTTT
TRBJ1-6 | TRBV19 | NA | NA | CASSIGRGYSPLHF | TGTGCCAGTAGTATAGGACGGGGTTATTCACCCCTCCACTTT
TRBJ2-1 | TRBV6-5 | NA | NA | CASSYLAYNEQFF | TGTGCCAGCAGTTACCTGGCCTACAATGAGCAGTTCTTC